The next 19 T cell receptor beta chains were all read from a single sample in a study of cytomegalovirus exposure and HLA in healthy donors. Here immunoSEQ multiplex PCR was the method, and the copy in TCRdb shows in-frame clones only, minus some. Of over 100,000 clones in the sample, about 88% were seen once. The sample was PBMCs. The receptors were sampled from a young woman in good health and CMV-seronegative.

This clone has at least ten counts. V is TRBV6-5 and J is TRBJ1-5, with D tentatively TRBD1 (5 bases). The germline V gene encodes CDR1 MNHEY and CDR2 SVGAGI. The CDR3 loop spans 14 amino acids. V was clipped by 5 bases and J by 6 bases, with 14 bases between them. The CDR3 region is CASSRNGGGQPQHF. The CDR3 bases are TGTGCCAGCAGTAGGAACGGGGGAGGTCAGCCCCAGCATTTT.

The J gene is TRBJ1-4, the V gene TRBV4-1; tentatively, D is TRBD1 (6 bases). Between the trimmed V and J ends, which lost 2 bases and 7 bases, there was a span of 14 bases. Germline V gene sequence: CDR1 MGHRA, CDR2 YSYEKL. This CDR3 comprises 15 residues. The CDR3 reads CASSQPGGASEKLFF. The DNA of the CDR3 is TGCGCCAGCAGCCAACCCGGGGGGGCAAGTGAAAAACTGTTTTTT.

This sequence joins TRBV5-4 and TRBJ2-7, with D perhaps matching TRBD2 (6 bases). Germline CDR1 is SGHNT and CDR2 is YYREEE (reference sequence). Trimming stripped 4 bases from V and 9 bases from J, with 17 bases between. This CDR3 is built from 13 residues. The CDR3 nucleotides read TGTGCCAGCAGCCCTGGGACTTCCAGGAGGCAGTACTTC. It translates to CASSPGTSRRQYF.

J is TRBJ2-5 and V is TRBV9, with TRBD2 identical over 10 bases. V shed 0 bases, J shed 6 bases, and the junction held 2 bases outside the gene matches. The CDR3 runs to 14 residues. Germline V lookup: CDR1 SGDLS, CDR2 YYNGEE. The CDR3, as DNA: TGTGCCAGCAGCGTAGAGGGACTAGCGCAGACCCAGTACTTC. This sequence encodes CASSVEGLAQTQYF.

CDR3 in DNA: TGTGCCAGCAGCTTAGAGCAGGGGGCCTGGGGGATGAACACTGAAGCTTTCTTT. This gives the protein CASSLEQGAWGMNTEAFF. This chain connects TRBV7-9 to TRBJ1-1, with 8 bases identical to TRBD1. This CDR3 is built from 18 residues. The germline V gene has CDR1 SEHNR and CDR2 FQNEAQ (reference sequence). The junction had 10 bases not matched to a gene; V was cut back by 1 base and J by 0 bases.

CDR3 nucleotides: TGCGCCAGCAGCCAAGGATTAGTAGCATCCGAGACCCAGTACTTC. Its translation is CASSQGLVASETQYF. The genes are TRBV4-1 and TRBJ2-5; D ambiguous. V lost 1 base and J lost 5, with 14 bases in between. The germline CDR1 and CDR2 sequences are MGHRA and YSYEKL. The CDR3 loop spans 15 amino acids.

The CDR3 DNA sequence: TGTGCCAGCAGCATCAGGGGTAGCTCCTACGAGCAGTACTTC. The encoded protein is CASSIRGSSYEQYF. The chain carries TRBV5-6 and TRBJ2-7; perhaps TRBD1 as D (6 bases). The CDR3 contains 14 residues. Trimming left V 4 bases short and J 0 bases short, with 11 bases between. Germline CDR1 reads SGHDT; CDR2 reads YYEEEE.

V and J are TRBV6-5 and TRBJ2-5, with D perhaps TRBD1 (5 bases). The length of the CDR3 is 13 residues. Germline assignment: CDR1 MNHEY and CDR2 SVGAGI. V was clipped by 5 bases and J by 2 bases, with 9 bases between them. CDR3 DNA sequence: TGTGCCAGCAGTCTTTACAGGCAAGAGACCCAGTACTTC. Translating it yields CASSLYRQETQYF.

V gene TRBV25-1 combines with J gene TRBJ2-3; no definite D call. Germline V gene data show CDR1 as MGHDK and CDR2 as SYGVNS. There are 12 residues in the CDR3. Deletions cut 1 base from V and 3 bases from J, with 2 bases between. The DNA of the CDR3 is TGTGCCAGCAGTGAATCGACAGATACGCAGTATTTT. Translated: CASSESTDTQYF.

The chain employs TRBV19 and TRBJ2-5; 8 bases map to TRBD2. Losses at the gene ends were 2 bases for V and 4 bases for J; bases not matched to a gene: 6. Germline CDR1 reads LNHDA; CDR2 reads SQIVND (reference sequence). The CDR3 is 15 residues long. The CDR3 DNA sequence: TGTGCCAGTAGTATATACGGCGGGGGGTTAGAGACCCAGTACTTC. Amino acid sequence: CASSIYGGGLETQYF.

The genes are TRBV7-6 and TRBJ2-3, with 9 bases fitting TRBD2. CDR1 and CDR2 from the germline V gene are SGHVS and FNYEAQ. CDR3 length equals 16 residues. V shed 4 bases and J 4 bases; nucleotides not matched to a gene: 9. CDR3 in amino acids: CASSSYRGGVPDTQYF. CDR3 coding DNA: TGTGCCAGCAGCTCGTACCGCGGGGGGGTCCCAGATACGCAGTATTTT.

DNA of the CDR3: TGTGCCAGCTCACCACCGGGCAGGGATTTCGGATATGGCTACACCTTC. It specifies CASSPPGRDFGYGYTF. The chain recombines TRBV18 with TRBJ1-2; possible D gene TRBD1, 5 bases. Looked up from germline, CDR1 is KGHSH and CDR2 is LQKENI. Trimming removed 0 bases from V and 5 bases from J, with 16 bases in between. The CDR3 contains 16 residues.

This chain links TRBV2 with TRBJ2-2; no clear D gene. Germline V lookup: CDR1 SNHLY, CDR2 FYNNEI. CDR3 size: 10 residues. V dropped 8 bases and J dropped 5 bases, with 3 bases sitting between them. Here the CDR3 reads CASRTGELFF. CDR3 nucleotide sequence: TGTGCCAGCCGTACCGGGGAGCTGTTTTTT.

This clone was observed a few times. The genes are TRBV18 and TRBJ1-3, with TRBD1 matching over 9 bases. CDR3 size: 16 residues. Germline CDR1 is KGHSH and CDR2 is LQKENI. The J segment lost 1 base and the V segment lost 2 bases, leaving 3 bases of the junction unmatched. CDR3 in amino acids: CASSPRTGESGNTIYF. The CDR3 nucleotides read TGTGCCAGCTCACCAAGGACAGGGGAATCTGGAAACACCATATATTTT.

This sequence joins TRBV5-1 and TRBJ2-3; TRBD2 aligns across 8 bases. V was pared by 0 bases and J by 1 base, with 4 bases of the junction left unmatched. This CDR3 has 16 amino acids. CDR1 is SGHRS, CDR2 YFSETQ, per germline. The CDR3 sequence is CASSLVPAGGTDTQYF. The CDR3 region has the DNA TGCGCCAGCAGCTTGGTTCCAGCGGGGGGCACAGATACGCAGTATTTT.

V and J are TRBV7-8 and TRBJ1-3; D ambiguous. Trimming pared 1 base from V and 0 bases from J, leaving 10 bases between. Germline V gene sequence: CDR1 SGHVS, CDR2 FQNEAQ. There are 16 residues in the CDR3. CDR3 region: CASSLDRPYSGNTIYF. CDR3 DNA: TGTGCCAGCAGCTTAGACAGACCATACTCTGGAAACACCATATATTTT.

The gene calls are TRBV10-3 and TRBJ2-7, with unresolved D. The germline V and J ends were trimmed by 2 bases and 4 bases, with 12 bases remaining between them. The germline V gene has CDR1 ENHRY and CDR2 SYGVKD. The CDR3 extends over 14 amino acids. CDR3 sequence reads: CAISEVGSKYEQYF. Here the CDR3 DNA reads TGTGCCATCAGTGAGGTGGGCAGCAAGTACGAGCAGTACTTC.

The chain carries TRBV5-5 and TRBJ1-2; 9 nucleotides agree with TRBD1. The J segment lost 4 bases and the V segment lost 3 bases, leaving 7 bases of the junction unmatched. This CDR3 spans 15 amino acids. Per the germline V gene, CDR1 is SGHKS and CDR2 is YYEKEE (reference sequence). This CDR3 is CASSYRDREGYGYTF. CDR3 coding DNA: TGTGCCAGCAGCTACCGGGACAGGGAAGGCTATGGCTACACCTTC.

This chain links TRBV5-1 with TRBJ1-5; TRBD1 matches at 8 bases. V lost 7 bases, J lost 4 bases, and 10 bases stayed unmatched. The germline CDR1 and CDR2 sequences are SGHRS and YFSETQ. CDR3 length: 15 amino acids. CDR3 nucleotide sequence: TGCGCCAGCTCGGAGGCAGGGGGCGTTAATCAGCCCCAGCATTTT. This encodes CASSEAGGVNQPQHF. Complete variable domain (other parts from reference TRBV5-1 and TRBJ1-5): KAGVTQTPRYLIKTRGQQVTLSCSPISGHRSVSWYQQTPGQGLQFLFEYFSETQRNKGNFPGRFSGRQFSNSRSEMNVSTLELGDSALYLCASSEAGGVNQPQHFGDGTRLSIL.